This TCR beta chain was observed in a study of blood T cell repertoires in COVID-19. Study in general: Sites in the United States, Italy and Spain provided acute and convalescent COVID-19 samples. The analysed material was cDNA or gDNA that came from T cells, B-cell-depleted T cells, or PBMCs.

Assay used: immunoSEQ multiplex PCR; TCRdb lists only in-frame clones, some missing. The sample holds roughly 460,000 clones, approximately 90% seen once. Germline V lookup: CDR1 SGHTS, CDR2 YDEGEE. The V gene end was trimmed by 4 bases and the J gene end by 3 bases; junction bases not matched to a gene: 13. This CDR3 has 17 amino acids. The genes are TRBV5-8 and TRBJ2-7, with 10 bases lining up with TRBD2. Source material: peripheral blood. The clonotype originates from a man aged 18 to 35 with COVID-19, enrolled during active disease. The CDR3 region has the DNA TGTGCCAGCAGCAAACGACTAGCGGGCACTGACTACTACGAGCAGTACTTC. Its translation is CASSKRLAGTDYYEQYF.